This T cell receptor beta chain derives from a study of blood T cell repertoires in COVID-19 (TCRdb year 2020). In the study overall: Samples from collaborators originated in the United States, Italy and Spain and spanned both the acute and convalescent phases of COVID-19. The material from the prospective study consisted of cDNA or gDNA derived from T cells, B-cell-depleted T cells, or PBMCs. Subjects who had been exposed to COVID-19, were actively infected with it, or had recovered from it provided the deeply sampled blood TCRbeta repertoires that made up the dataset. A freely available public database, intended as a resource for researchers studying the immune response to SARS-CoV-2, is where the repertoires were released. The samples were drawn from the first 160 participants of the ongoing ImmuneRACE study and from some 1,300 subjects provided by 6 global collaborators. A de-identified subject ID, COVID-19 status, age in years and sex were almost always included in the sample metadata. Where HLA class I and class II types were available, the types were taken from metadata supplied by the sample provider, not from assay-based typing. Study-wide conclusions, independent of this receptor: The quantity of clinical and demographic metadata differed by source and by participant and was supplied without curation.

As regards this clone: No antigen is known for it. Per-base qualities were not stored, and no clone one base away is much larger.

The CDR3 spans 16 residues, from the cysteine through the phenylalanine. Of the read, only the CDR3 DNA is kept; its 48 bases are in frame from base 1. The junction shows trimming of 3 bases on V and 0 bases on J, and the gene matches do not reach 2 bases of it. For CDR1 and CDR2, the germline V gene (reference sequence) lists LNHDA and SQIVND. The immunoSEQ Assay, a bias-controlled multiplex PCR, was used to amplify TCRbeta CDR3 regions from genomic DNA. The paper's data handling went like this. Nucleated cell counts per sample were estimated from amplification of reference gene primers within the assay. To quantify the absolute abundance of each unique TCRbeta CDR3 rearrangement, sequence reads were collapsed and filtered. For each sample, productive Simpson clonality was calculated by taking the square root of Simpson's diversity index across productive rearrangements. TCRdb took over this immuneACCESS table, retaining in-frame rearrangements with V and J assigned. Such tables are incomplete; in checked studies, under half of the missing clones stem from an unresolved V gene, and the remainder is unexplained. V, J and clone size reflect that table, while D and trimming were determined from the DNA. The sample table holds under 100,000 clones, of which 89% were seen once. Of the sample, 4.5% to 6.5% is held by the ten largest clones.

At one collaborating source in Seattle, patients were enrolled during active infection and were followed longitudinally through the course of disease. Collaborating institutions collected whole blood in K2EDTA tubes following their own protocols. For TCRbeta analysis, collaborators shipped samples in one of three forms: frozen whole blood, isolated PBMCs, or DNA extracted from either of those sample types. This chain is built from TRBV19 and TRBJ2-3; 11 junctional bases match TRBD2. Source material: peripheral blood. This TCR derives from a man aged 55 to 69 with COVID-19, enrolled during active disease. Here is the DNA: TGTGCCAGTAGTATCGGGACTAGCGGAAGCACAGATACGCAGTATTTT. This is translated as CASSIGTSGSTDTQYF.